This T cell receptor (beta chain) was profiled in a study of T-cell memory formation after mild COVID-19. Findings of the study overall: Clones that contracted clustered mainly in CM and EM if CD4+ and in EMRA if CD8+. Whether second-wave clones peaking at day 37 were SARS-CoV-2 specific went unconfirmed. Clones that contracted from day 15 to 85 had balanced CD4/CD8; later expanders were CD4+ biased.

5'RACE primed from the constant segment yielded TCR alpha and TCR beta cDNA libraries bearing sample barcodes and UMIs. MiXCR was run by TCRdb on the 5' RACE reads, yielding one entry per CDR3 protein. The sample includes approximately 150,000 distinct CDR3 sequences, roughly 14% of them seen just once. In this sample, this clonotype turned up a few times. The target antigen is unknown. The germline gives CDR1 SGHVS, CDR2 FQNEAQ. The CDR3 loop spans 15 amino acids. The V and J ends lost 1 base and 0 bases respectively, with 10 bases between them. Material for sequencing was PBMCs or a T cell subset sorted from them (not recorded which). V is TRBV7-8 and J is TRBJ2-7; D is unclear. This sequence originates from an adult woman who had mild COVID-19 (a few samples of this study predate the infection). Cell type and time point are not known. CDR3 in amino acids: CASSLEAVSSYEQYF. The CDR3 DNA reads TGTGCCAGCAGCTTAGAGGCCGTCTCCTCCTACGAGCAGTACTTC.